One sample yielded the 23 T cell receptor beta chains listed below, sequenced in a study of shared clonotypes between healthy human individuals. The method was immunoSEQ multiplex PCR; TCRdb's version includes in-frame clones alone and lacks a portion of them. This sample carries 950,000 to 1,100,000 clones, about 80% of them seen once, and the ten largest clones take under 0.8%. Sequencing was carried out using memory CD4+ T cells from PBMCs. The subset is: CD45RA-negative fraction. The receptors were gathered from a man aged 18 to 30 in good health. Some clones in this sample may be carry-over from other donors' samples.

J is TRBJ2-7 and V is TRBV28; 8 positions agree with TRBD1. Trimming removed 4 bases from V and 3 bases from J; junction bases left unmatched: 8. Germline V gives CDR1 MDHEN, CDR2 SYDVKM. The length of the CDR3 is 15 residues. CDR3 sequence (DNA): TGTGCCAGCAGTTCCCTCCCGACAGGGGACTACGAGCAGTACTTC. Its protein product is CASSSLPTGDYEQYF.

CDR3 sequence reads: CASRGGPNTGELFF. The CDR3, as DNA: TGTGCCAGCAGAGGCGGACCGAACACCGGGGAGCTGTTTTTT. This chain joins TRBV7-3 and TRBJ2-2; D remains ambiguous. The CDR3 runs to 14 residues. Germline loops: CDR1 SGHTA, CDR2 FQGTGA. Deletions cut 6 bases from V and 0 bases from J, with 8 bases between.

Note on this clone: This CDR3 is also generated by other DNA sequences in the sample. This chain uses TRBV7-3 with TRBJ1-1; 9 bases fit TRBD1. Trimming cost V 5 bases and J 3 bases; bases outside gene matches: 4. The CDR3 length is 14 residues. Germline lookup yields CDR1 SGHTA and CDR2 FQGTGA. CDR3 DNA: TGTGCCAGCAGCCCGACAGGGGGTGACACTGAAGCTTTCTTT. It encodes CASSPTGGDTEAFF.

The rearrangement uses TRBV7-8 and TRBJ2-3, with D unresolved. Germline V gene lookup returns CDR1 SGHVS and CDR2 FQNEAQ. V lost 0 bases and J lost 6, with 7 bases in between. The length of the CDR3 is 13 residues. The CDR3 reads CASSLARPDTQYF. The CDR3 DNA follows: TGTGCCAGCAGCTTAGCCCGCCCGGATACGCAGTATTTT. Based on the CDR3 plus reference TRBV7-8 and TRBJ2-3, the full variable domain is GAGVSQSPRYKVAKRGQDVALRCDPISGHVSLFWYQQALGQGPEFLTYFQNEAQLDKSGLPSDRFFAERPEGSVSTLKIQRTQQEDSAVYLCASSLARPDTQYFGPGTRLTVL.

This clone was detected once. The V gene is TRBV11-1, the J gene TRBJ2-2, with TRBD1 as a possible D gene (5 bases). The length of the CDR3 is 17 residues. The germline V gene has CDR1 SGHAT and CDR2 FQDESV (reference sequence). Trimming cost V 4 bases and J 0 bases, with 15 bases left between them. As DNA, the CDR3 is TGTGCCAGCAGCTACGATACCAGGGCTTCGAACACCGGGGAGCTGTTTTTT. It translates to CASSYDTRASNTGELFF.

The V and J genes are TRBV5-1 and TRBJ2-7, with D possibly matching TRBD2 (5 bases). Trimming stripped 4 bases from V and 1 base from J, with 15 bases between. CDR1 SGHRS and CDR2 YFSETQ come from the germline V gene. This CDR3 comprises 15 residues. CDR3 in amino acids: CASSPMTGSSYEQYF. In nucleotides, the CDR3 is TGCGCCAGCAGCCCGATGACGGGATCTTCCTACGAGCAGTACTTC. Variable domain in full (rest from reference TRBV5-1 and TRBJ2-7): KAGVTQTPRYLIKTRGQQVTLSCSPISGHRSVSWYQQTPGQGLQFLFEYFSETQRNKGNFPGRFSGRQFSNSRSEMNVSTLELGDSALYLCASSPMTGSSYEQYFGPGTRLTVT.

In this sample, this clone turned up once. The chain has TRBV6-5 and TRBJ1-3; D remains ambiguous. Germline V gene lookup returns CDR1 MNHEY and CDR2 SVGAGI. The CDR3 has 14 amino acids. V was trimmed by 4 bases and J by 1 base, leaving 8 bases between them. The CDR3 here is CASSLLGSGNTIYF. CDR3 DNA sequence: TGTGCCAGCAGTTTACTCGGATCTGGAAACACCATATATTTT.

The chain uses TRBV18 and TRBJ2-7, with 7 nucleotides matching TRBD2. The junction had 15 bases not matched to a gene; V was cut back by 6 bases and J by 7 bases. Germline CDR1 and CDR2: KGHSH and LQKENI. The CDR3 has 15 residues. CDR3 coding DNA: TGTGCCAGCTCGCTAGGACTAGAGGGCCTGTTGGAGCAGTACTTC. It codes for CASSLGLEGLLEQYF.

The rearrangement joins TRBV11-2 to TRBJ2-3, with 7 bases that match TRBD2. Germline CDR1 reads SGHAT; CDR2 reads FQNNGV. The CDR3 contains 19 residues. Unmatched junction bases numbered 16, after V lost 4 bases and J lost 0 bases. CDR3 sequence: CASSSISKATRGSTDTQYF. CDR3 sequence (DNA): TGTGCCAGCAGCTCCATATCGAAGGCCACGCGGGGGAGCACAGATACGCAGTATTTT.

This sequence joins TRBV7-2 and TRBJ2-7; possible D gene TRBD2, 6 bases. Trimming removed 1 base at V and 5 bases at J, with 9 bases between. This CDR3 is built from 13 residues. Germline V lookup: CDR1 SGHTA, CDR2 FQGNSA. This chain's CDR3 is CASSLGWGDEQYF. The DNA of the CDR3 is TGTGCCAGCAGCTTAGGGTGGGGGGACGAGCAGTACTTC.

The chain links TRBV19 to TRBJ1-2, with 9 nucleotides matching TRBD1. The V segment lost 6 bases and the J segment 4 bases; nucleotides outside the gene matches: 15. Germline CDR1 and CDR2: LNHDA and SQIVND (reference sequence). The CDR3 covers 17 residues. CDR3 DNA: TGTGCCAGTAGGTCGGTGACAGGGGGTTTCCCGATCTATGGCTACACCTTC. It codes for CASRSVTGGFPIYGYTF.

As regards this clone: Given a far larger clone just one base away, this is likely a sequencing read error. Distinct nucleotide sequences in the sample also encode this CDR3. The chain carries TRBV11-3 and TRBJ2-2; 8 nucleotides agree with TRBD1. Germline V lookup: CDR1 SGHNT, CDR2 YENEEA. CDR3 size: 15 residues. CDR3 region: CASSRDRGPTGELFF. The CDR3 bases are TGTGCCAGCAGCCGTGACAGGGGACCGACCGGGGAGCTGTTCTTT.

This clone was counted a few times. This rearrangement joins TRBV30 to TRBJ1-1, with D hard to call. V was clipped by 1 base and J by 11 bases, with 14 bases between them. The CDR3 is made up of 12 amino acids. Germline CDR1 is GTSNPN and CDR2 is SVGIG (reference sequence). The chain's CDR3 is CAWSGDTVQAFF. Here the CDR3 DNA reads TGTGCCTGGAGTGGGGATACAGTTCAGGCTTTCTTT.

The V and J genes are TRBV28 and TRBJ1-1; D possibly corresponds to TRBD1 (5 bases). Germline assignment: CDR1 MDHEN and CDR2 SYDVKM. V lost 3 bases and J 4 bases, leaving 18 bases between the germline ends. There are 16 residues in the CDR3. CDR3 sequence (DNA): TGTGCCAGCAGTTTGTTATTTTCCCGAGGGGCCACTGAAGCTTTCTTT. Encoded protein: CASSLLFSRGATEAFF.

The chain has TRBV7-9 and TRBJ2-1; TRBD1 is a possible D gene (6 bases). V was shortened by 5 bases and J by 7 bases, with 18 bases between the two germline ends. The CDR3 has 15 residues. Germline loops: CDR1 SEHNR, CDR2 FQNEAQ (reference sequence). Here the CDR3 reads CASSRRGGSGNEQFF. Here the CDR3 DNA reads TGTGCCAGCAGCCGCCGAGGGGGTTCGGGTAATGAGCAGTTCTTC.

V is TRBV4-1 and J is TRBJ2-7; no clear D. The CDR3 totals 15 residues. V dropped 0 bases and J dropped 6 bases, with 15 bases sitting between them. Germline V lookup: CDR1 MGHRA, CDR2 YSYEKL. As DNA, the CDR3 is TGCGCCAGCAGCCAAGATGAACAGCCACATGTCGAGCAGTACTTC. It specifies CASSQDEQPHVEQYF.

The chain employs TRBV28 and TRBJ1-4; a weak D match, TRBD1 (5 bases). Trimming removed 4 bases at V and 7 bases at J, with 10 bases between. This CDR3 has 13 amino acids. The germline gives CDR1 MDHEN, CDR2 SYDVKM. The CDR3 nucleotides read TGTGCCAGCAGTTCGCCGGGGCTTGAAAAACTGTTTTTT. Its protein product is CASSSPGLEKLFF.

The rearrangement uses TRBV19 and TRBJ2-7; 9 bases match TRBD2. The CDR3 is 16 residues long. The V segment lost 6 bases and the J segment 2 bases; nucleotides outside the gene matches: 11. Germline V CDR1 and CDR2: LNHDA, SQIVND (reference sequence). CDR3 loop: CASRTSGNQNPYEQYF. CDR3 DNA sequence: TGTGCCAGTAGGACTAGCGGAAACCAAAACCCCTACGAGCAGTACTTC.

This clone was recorded once. CDR3 sequence (DNA): TGTGCCTGGAGTGTAGGGGGGTCTAGCGGGAGTGGAGAGACCCAGTACTTC. Translating it yields CAWSVGGSSGSGETQYF. This sequence joins TRBV30 and TRBJ2-5; 10 bases match TRBD2. CDR1 and CDR2 (germline): GTSNPN, SVGIG (reference sequence). J gave up 4 bases and V 0 bases, and 11 bases lay outside the gene matches. The CDR3 covers 17 residues.

This sequence joins TRBV27 and TRBJ2-5; D unclear. The germline gives CDR1 MNHEY, CDR2 SMNVEV (reference sequence). Trimming took off 2 bases at V and 7 bases at J, with 14 bases between the two ends. This CDR3 region has 14 residues. CDR3 DNA sequence: TGTGCCAGCAGTTTAGGTAGTGGGGTTGGGACCCAGTACTTC. It encodes CASSLGSGVGTQYF.

The chain links TRBV2 to TRBJ1-5, with 7 bases aligning to TRBD1. J gave up 1 base and V 1 base, and 4 bases lay outside the gene matches. The germline V gene encodes CDR1 SNHLY and CDR2 FYNNEI. This CDR3 region has 16 residues. CDR3 DNA sequence: TGTGCCAGCAGTGAAGTGACAGGGATCAGCAATCAGCCCCAGCATTTT. Translated: CASSEVTGISNQPQHF. The variable domain in full, with the rest retrieved from reference TRBV2 and TRBJ1-5, is EPEVTQTPSHQVTQMGQEVILRCVPISNHLYFYWYRQILGQKVEFLVSFYNNEISEKSEIFDDQFSVERPDGSNFTLKIRSTKLEDSAMYFCASSEVTGISNQPQHFGDGTRLSIL.

A few counts support this clone. The chain is built from TRBV6-6 and TRBJ2-7, with 10 bases that match TRBD1. V lost 0 bases to trimming and J lost 2 bases; unmatched junction nucleotides: 4. Germline V lookup: CDR1 MNHNY, CDR2 SVGAGI (reference sequence). This CDR3 is built from 16 residues. DNA for the CDR3: TGTGCCAGCAGTTACTCGGGACAGGGGCCTACCTACGAGCAGTACTTC. As protein: CASSYSGQGPTYEQYF.

This chain joins TRBV10-3 and TRBJ2-7; D gene ambiguous. V gave up 0 bases and J gave up 4 bases, with 7 bases separating them. The CDR3 spans 13 residues. Per germline, CDR1 ENHRY and CDR2 SYGVKD. The DNA of the CDR3 is TGTGCCATCAGTGAGTCGGCCAGATACGAGCAGTACTTC. This translates into CAISESARYEQYF.